The source of this TCR beta chain is a study of blood T cell repertoires in COVID-19. Across the study: Spain, Italy and the United States supplied samples that represented acute and convalescent COVID-19.

Study processing details: Nucleated cell number was recorded as an estimate derived from reference gene primer amplification. Sequenced by immunoSEQ multiplex PCR; TCRdb stores in-frame clones only, minus some. Clone size and the V and J calls come from that table; the DNA yielded D and trimming. The sample lists about 210,000 clones; approximately 91% were seen once. The CDR3 is 15 amino acids. Trimming took off 2 bases at V and 0 bases at J, with 10 bases between the two ends. Germline CDR1 reads SGHAT; CDR2 reads FQNNGV. This sequence was found in a man aged 40-49 years with acute or convalescent COVID-19. Sequencing input: peripheral blood. V gene TRBV11-2 combines with J gene TRBJ1-1; no firm D call. CDR3 sequence: CASSLTAGMNTEAFF. Written as DNA, the CDR3 is TGTGCCAGCAGCTTAACGGCAGGTATGAACACTGAAGCTTTCTTT.